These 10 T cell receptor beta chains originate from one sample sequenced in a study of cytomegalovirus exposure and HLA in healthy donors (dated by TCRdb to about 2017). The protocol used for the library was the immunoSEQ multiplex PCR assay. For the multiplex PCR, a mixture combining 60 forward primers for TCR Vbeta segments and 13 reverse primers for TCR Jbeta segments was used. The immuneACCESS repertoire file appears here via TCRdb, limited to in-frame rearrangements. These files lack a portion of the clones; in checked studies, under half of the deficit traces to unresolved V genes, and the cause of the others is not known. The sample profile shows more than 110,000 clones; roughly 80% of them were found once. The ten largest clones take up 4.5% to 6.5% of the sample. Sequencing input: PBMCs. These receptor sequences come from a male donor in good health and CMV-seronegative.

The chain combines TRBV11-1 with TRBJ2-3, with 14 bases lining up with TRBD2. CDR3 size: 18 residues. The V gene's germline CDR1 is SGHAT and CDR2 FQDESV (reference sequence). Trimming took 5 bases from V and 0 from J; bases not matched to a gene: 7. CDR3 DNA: TGTGCCAGCAGCCCGGGACTAGCGGGGGACCGGAGCACAGATACGCAGTATTTT. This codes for CASSPGLAGDRSTDTQYF.

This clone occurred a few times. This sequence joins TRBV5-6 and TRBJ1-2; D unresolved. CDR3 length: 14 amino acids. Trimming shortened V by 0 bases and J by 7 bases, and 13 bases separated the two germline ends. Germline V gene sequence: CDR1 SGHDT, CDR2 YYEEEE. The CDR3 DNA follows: TGTGCCAGCAGCTTGGCCCGGGATTCCGGTGGCTACACCTTC. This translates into CASSLARDSGGYTF.

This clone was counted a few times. The CDR3 DNA reads TGTGCCAGTTCTCTCTCCGGGACAAAGGGCGGGCAGTACTTC. This sequence encodes CASSLSGTKGGQYF. This chain connects TRBV2 to TRBJ2-7, with a possible D match to TRBD1 (6 bases). This CDR3 has 14 residues. V was clipped by 9 bases and J by 9 bases, with 24 bases between them. From germline, CDR1 is SNHLY and CDR2 FYNNEI.

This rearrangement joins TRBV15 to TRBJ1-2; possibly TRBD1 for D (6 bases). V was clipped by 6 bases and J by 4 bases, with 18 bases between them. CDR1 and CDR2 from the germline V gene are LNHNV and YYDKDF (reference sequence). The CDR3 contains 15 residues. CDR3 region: CATREGGEGRYGYTF. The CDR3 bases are TGTGCCACCAGAGAGGGGGGGGAAGGGCGCTATGGCTACACCTTC.

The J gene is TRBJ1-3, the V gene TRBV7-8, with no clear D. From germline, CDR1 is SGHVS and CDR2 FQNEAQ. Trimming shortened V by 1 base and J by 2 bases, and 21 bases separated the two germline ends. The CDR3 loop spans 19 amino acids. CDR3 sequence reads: CASSLGLGVRRSPGNTIYF. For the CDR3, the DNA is TGTGCCAGCAGCTTAGGTTTGGGTGTTAGGAGATCTCCTGGAAACACCATATATTTT.

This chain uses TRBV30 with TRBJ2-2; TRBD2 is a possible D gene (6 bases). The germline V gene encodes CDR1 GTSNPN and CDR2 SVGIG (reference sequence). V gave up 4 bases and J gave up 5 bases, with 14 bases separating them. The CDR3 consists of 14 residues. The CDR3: CAWTPGVWTGELFF. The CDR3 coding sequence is TGTGCCTGGACCCCGGGGGTGTGGACCGGGGAGCTGTTTTTT.

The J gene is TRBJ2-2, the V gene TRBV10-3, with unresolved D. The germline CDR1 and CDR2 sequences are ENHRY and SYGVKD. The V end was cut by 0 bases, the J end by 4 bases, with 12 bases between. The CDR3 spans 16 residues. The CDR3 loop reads CAISESTSQPTGELFF. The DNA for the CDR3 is TGTGCCATCAGTGAGTCGACTTCCCAGCCCACCGGGGAGCTGTTTTTT.

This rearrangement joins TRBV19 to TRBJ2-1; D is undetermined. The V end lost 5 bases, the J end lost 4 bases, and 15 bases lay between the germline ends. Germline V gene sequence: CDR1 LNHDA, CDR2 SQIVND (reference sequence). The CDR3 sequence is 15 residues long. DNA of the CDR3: TGTGCCAGTAGTGCACGACTTGGCGCGTACAATGAGCAGTTCTTC. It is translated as CASSARLGAYNEQFF.

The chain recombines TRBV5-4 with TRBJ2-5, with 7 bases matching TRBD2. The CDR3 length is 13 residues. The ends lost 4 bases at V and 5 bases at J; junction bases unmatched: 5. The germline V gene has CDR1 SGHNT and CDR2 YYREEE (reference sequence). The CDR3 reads CASSGWGGETQYF. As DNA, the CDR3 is TGTGCCAGCAGCGGCTGGGGGGGGGAGACCCAGTACTTC.

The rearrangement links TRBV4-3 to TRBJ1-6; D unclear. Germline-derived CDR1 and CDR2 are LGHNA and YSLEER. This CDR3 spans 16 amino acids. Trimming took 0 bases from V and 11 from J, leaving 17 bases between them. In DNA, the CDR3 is TGCGCCAGCAGCCAAGATTGGTCGGCTTCGGGGACACCCCTCCACTTT. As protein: CASSQDWSASGTPLHF.